One and the same sample provided the 27 T cell receptor beta chains below, sequenced in a study of blood T cell repertoires in COVID-19. Assay: immunoSEQ multiplex PCR; the TCRdb copy retains only in-frame clones and omits some. In the table there are over 250,000 clones, 80% to 90% of which are singletons. Sequencing used peripheral blood. All receptors come from a woman between 45 and 65 years old with COVID-19, enrolled during active disease.

V gene TRBV24-1 combines with J gene TRBJ2-1; 11 bases are shared with TRBD2. CDR1 is KGHDR and CDR2 is SFDVKD in the germline V gene. CDR3 size: 17 residues. V was pared by 4 bases and J by 9 bases, with 13 bases of the junction left unmatched. The CDR3 reads CATSEPPSGRSSGEQFF. Here the CDR3 DNA reads TGTGCCACCAGTGAGCCGCCTAGCGGGAGGTCGAGTGGTGAGCAGTTCTTC.

The chain joins TRBV6-2 or TRBV6-3 to TRBJ2-1, with TRBD2 matching over 16 bases. Germline V gene lookup returns CDR1 MNHEY and CDR2 SVGEGT. This CDR3 is built from 18 residues. V was pared by 6 bases and J by 8 bases, with 13 bases of the junction left unmatched. The CDR3 is CASSRPTGLAGGRDEQFF. The DNA of the CDR3 is TGTGCCAGCAGCAGGCCTACGGGACTAGCGGGAGGGAGGGATGAGCAGTTCTTC.

This chain connects TRBV5-1 to TRBJ1-3, with TRBD1 matching over 8 bases. CDR3 length: 14 residues. CDR1 is SGHRS, CDR2 YFSETQ, per germline. V lost 3 bases to trimming and J lost 4 bases; unmatched junction nucleotides: 3. Written as DNA, the CDR3 is TGCGCCAGCAGCTCCGGGACAGGCGGAAACACCATATATTTT. Translation: CASSSGTGGNTIYF.

The rearrangement links TRBV5-1 to TRBJ2-2; no clear D gene. The CDR3 covers 14 residues. CDR1 SGHRS and CDR2 YFSETQ come from the germline V gene. Trimming stripped 4 bases from V and 1 base from J, with 8 bases between. CDR3 residues: CASSLTVNTGELFF. As DNA, the CDR3 is TGCGCCAGCAGCCTTACGGTGAACACCGGGGAGCTGTTTTTT.

The V and J genes are TRBV9 and TRBJ1-6, with a weak D call TRBD1 (6 bases). The CDR3 covers 17 residues. V lost 4 bases and J 3 bases, leaving 17 bases between the germline ends. From germline, CDR1 is SGDLS and CDR2 YYNGEE. The CDR3 sequence: CASSSEGTLGYNSPLHF. DNA for the CDR3: TGTGCCAGCAGCTCAGAGGGGACATTGGGCTATAATTCACCCCTCCACTTT.

The chain recombines TRBV6-5 with TRBJ2-7, with unresolved D. V was clipped by 6 bases and J by 3 bases, with 15 bases between them. Looked up from germline, CDR1 is MNHEY and CDR2 is SVGAGI. The CDR3 length is 14 residues. The CDR3 bases are TGTGCCAGCAGCCTACAGTCTCCACACTACGAGCAGTACTTC. Its protein is CASSLQSPHYEQYF.

The chain carries TRBV7-9 and TRBJ2-5; 16 bases are shared with TRBD2. V trimming: 2 bases; J trimming: 5 bases; junction bases outside the gene matches: 5. The CDR3 is made up of 17 amino acids. Germline V gives CDR1 SEHNR, CDR2 FQNEAQ (reference sequence). The CDR3 region is CASSLIGTSGRGETQYF. The CDR3 region has the DNA TGTGCCAGCAGCTTAATCGGGACTAGCGGGAGGGGGGAGACCCAGTACTTC.

The chain links TRBV29-1 to TRBJ2-6; tentative D call: TRBD1 (6 bases). With 2 bases removed from V and 0 bases from J, the gap between germline ends came to 17 bases. Per the germline V gene, CDR1 is SQVTM and CDR2 is ANQGSEA. The CDR3 is made up of 18 amino acids. CDR3 region: CSVETGSRVPSGANVLTF. DNA of the CDR3: TGCAGCGTTGAAACAGGGTCCCGAGTTCCCTCTGGGGCCAACGTCCTGACTTTC.

The chain carries TRBV4-1 and TRBJ1-2, with TRBD1 matching over 8 bases. Germline V gives CDR1 MGHRA, CDR2 YSYEKL. J gave up 7 bases and V 4 bases, and 5 bases lay outside the gene matches. This CDR3 region has 13 residues. The CDR3 DNA sequence: TGCGCCAGCAGCCGGTTACAGGGGGGTGGCTACACCTTC. It codes for CASSRLQGGGYTF.

This chain links TRBV7-2 with TRBJ1-4; 7 positions agree with TRBD1. The CDR3 runs 14 residues. V lost 3 bases, J lost 7 bases, and 5 bases stayed unmatched. Germline CDR1 SGHTA, CDR2 FQGNSA. CDR3 amino acids: CASSFRQGGEKLFF. In nucleotides, the CDR3 is TGTGCCAGCAGCTTTAGACAGGGAGGTGAAAAACTGTTTTTT.

J is TRBJ2-7 and V is TRBV7-9; weak D call: TRBD2 (6 bases). The germline V gene encodes CDR1 SEHNR and CDR2 FQNEAQ (reference sequence). This CDR3 spans 14 amino acids. The V end was cut by 5 bases, the J end by 0 bases, with 11 bases between. CDR3 in amino acids: CASSTRELSYEQYF. As DNA, the CDR3 is TGTGCCAGCAGCACACGGGAGCTCTCCTACGAGCAGTACTTC.

The chain has TRBV5-1 and TRBJ1-5; TRBD1 agrees at 8 bases. CDR1 SGHRS and CDR2 YFSETQ come from the germline V gene. This CDR3 comprises 15 residues. The ends lost 0 bases at V and 5 bases at J; junction bases unmatched: 4. In DNA form, the CDR3 reads TGCGCCAGCAGCTTGGAAACAGGGGGTCATCAGCCCCAGCATTTT. Residues: CASSLETGGHQPQHF.

This sequence joins TRBV7-9 and TRBJ2-3, with 12 bases lining up with TRBD2. The germline CDR1 and CDR2 sequences are SEHNR and FQNEAQ (reference sequence). V was pared by 2 bases and J by 1 base, with 10 bases of the junction left unmatched. The CDR3 runs 19 residues. CDR3 sequence reads: CASSLFLAGGGLGTDTQYF. In DNA form, the CDR3 reads TGTGCCAGCAGCTTATTCCTAGCGGGAGGGGGGCTAGGCACAGATACGCAGTATTTT.

This sequence joins TRBV29-1 and TRBJ2-7; 7 bases are shared with TRBD2. CDR1 is SQVTM, CDR2 ANQGSEA, per germline. J was trimmed by 2 bases and V by 7 bases; bases with no gene match: 5. The CDR3 is made up of 12 amino acids. CDR3 nucleotide sequence: TGCAGCGCGACCGGGACTACCTACGAGCAGTACTTC. Its protein product is CSATGTTYEQYF.

The sample holds one count of this clone. This sequence joins TRBV15 and TRBJ2-7; D might be TRBD2 (7 bases). This CDR3 is 17 amino acids long. Germline assignment: CDR1 LNHNV and CDR2 YYDKDF (reference sequence). V shed 0 bases and J shed 3 bases, with 18 bases lying between them. CDR3 bases: TGTGCCACCAGCAGAGATCGGGGAGGGGGAAACCGCTACGAGCAGTACTTC. Translation: CATSRDRGGGNRYEQYF.

This sequence joins TRBV27 and TRBJ2-1; TRBD1 agrees at 9 bases. V trimming: 2 bases; J trimming: 7 bases; junction bases outside the gene matches: 3. Per the germline V gene, CDR1 is MNHEY and CDR2 is SMNVEV (reference sequence). This CDR3 has 14 residues. CDR3 in amino acids: CASSLRTGENEQFF. The CDR3 DNA reads as TGTGCCAGCAGTTTACGGACAGGGGAGAATGAGCAGTTCTTC.

The chain couples TRBV27 to TRBJ1-4, with 7 bases identical to TRBD1. The V and J ends lost 8 bases and 8 bases, in that order; junction bases with no gene match: 14. This CDR3 is 15 amino acids long. In germline, CDR1 is MNHEY, CDR2 SMNVEV (reference sequence). Written as DNA, the CDR3 is TGTGCCAGCCGCCAGACAGGGATAGGAAGCGAAAAACTGTTTTTT. Translation gives CASRQTGIGSEKLFF.

The V and J genes are TRBV5-4 and TRBJ1-1, with 8 bases fitting TRBD1. Germline assignment: CDR1 SGHNT and CDR2 YYREEE (reference sequence). The CDR3 runs to 14 residues. J lost 6 bases, V lost 4 bases, and 8 bases had no gene match. CDR3 nucleotide sequence: TGTGCCAGCAGCGTAGACAGGGGTAGCTCTGAAGCTTTCTTT. This sequence encodes CASSVDRGSSEAFF.

V and J are TRBV10-3 and TRBJ1-1; D is ambiguous. Germline V gene data show CDR1 as ENHRY and CDR2 as SYGVKD. V lost 7 bases and J 1 base, leaving 10 bases between the germline ends. The CDR3 loop spans 13 amino acids. DNA of the CDR3: TGTGCCATCAAGAGGGATGGGAACACTGAAGCTTTCTTT. Translating gives CAIKRDGNTEAFF.

The chain uses TRBV19 and TRBJ1-4; the match to TRBD1 covers 7 bases. The CDR3 spans 15 residues. CDR1 LNHDA and CDR2 SQIVND come from the germline V gene (reference sequence). J gave up 4 bases and V 4 bases, and 6 bases lay outside the gene matches. In DNA, the CDR3 is TGTGCCAGTAGTAGCGGGACAGCGTATAATGAAAAACTGTTTTTT. This codes for CASSSGTAYNEKLFF.

This clone was found once. The V and J genes are TRBV30 and TRBJ1-6; D gene ambiguous. Germline-derived CDR1 and CDR2 are GTSNPN and SVGIG (reference sequence). Trimming left V 0 bases short and J 14 bases short, with 11 bases between. The CDR3 loop spans 12 amino acids. In DNA form, the CDR3 reads TGTGCCTGGAGTGTACGGGAGGGTACCCTCCACTTT. Protein sequence: CAWSVREGTLHF. The complete variable domain, with remaining parts taken from reference TRBV30 and TRBJ1-6, reads SQTIHQWPATLVQPVGSPLSLECTVEGTSNPNLYWYRQAAGRGLQLLFYSVGIGQISSEVPQNLSASRPQDRQFILSSKKLLLSDSGFYLCAWSVREGTLHFGNGTRLTVT.

This chain joins TRBV6-6 and TRBJ1-2; TRBD1 agrees at 8 bases. CDR1 MNHNY and CDR2 SVGAGI come from the germline V gene (reference sequence). V gave up 5 bases and J gave up 8 bases; unmatched junction bases: 19. CDR3 length: 17 residues. The CDR3 is CASSRPGQGISAKGYTF. For the CDR3, the DNA is TGTGCCAGCAGTCGGCCAGGACAGGGTATTTCCGCTAAAGGCTACACCTTC.

This clone was observed a few times. V is TRBV11-2 and J is TRBJ2-5; 13 bases are shared with TRBD2. The length of the CDR3 is 16 residues. Unmatched junction bases numbered 6, after V lost 2 bases and J lost 6 bases. Germline CDR1 and CDR2: SGHAT and FQNNGV. CDR3 DNA: TGTGCCAGCAGCTTACCCGGGACTAGCGGGGATCAGACCCAGTACTTC. This translates into CASSLPGTSGDQTQYF.

This chain uses TRBV27 with TRBJ2-1; 9 bases are a match to TRBD2. J lost 9 bases, V lost 7 bases, and 25 bases had no gene match. The germline V gene has CDR1 MNHEY and CDR2 SMNVEV (reference sequence). The CDR3 is 19 amino acids. CDR3 region: CASNAAPGAPGGRAGEQFF. CDR3 bases: TGTGCCAGCAACGCGGCCCCTGGGGCTCCGGGCGGGAGGGCCGGTGAGCAGTTCTTC.

The chain has TRBV7-6 and TRBJ1-4; 10 bases are shared with TRBD1. Losses at the gene ends were 5 bases for V and 4 bases for J; bases not matched to a gene: 4. The CDR3 has 15 amino acids. The germline V gene has CDR1 SGHVS and CDR2 FNYEAQ. The CDR3: CASSLGQGINEKLFF. CDR3 DNA: TGTGCCAGCAGCCTGGGACAGGGGATTAATGAAAAACTGTTTTTT.

The chain employs TRBV3-1 (or the pseudogene TRBV3-2) and TRBJ1-5, with D maybe TRBD1 (6 bases). V was shortened by 6 bases and J by 6 bases, with 15 bases between the two germline ends. CDR3 length equals 14 residues. Germline V gene sequence: CDR1 LGHDT, CDR2 YNNKEL (reference sequence). In DNA, the CDR3 is TGTGCCAGCAGTTCCAGGGGTTGGATTCAGCCCCAGCATTTT. It encodes CASSSRGWIQPQHF.

This clone was counted once. The chain combines TRBV6-5 with TRBJ1-2; maybe TRBD1 (6 bases). This CDR3 is 12 amino acids long. V was trimmed by 5 bases and J by 6 bases, leaving 10 bases between them. Germline V lookup: CDR1 MNHEY, CDR2 SVGAGI. The CDR3 sequence: CASSRDNHGYTF. The CDR3 DNA reads as TGTGCCAGCAGTAGGGACAATCATGGCTACACCTTC.